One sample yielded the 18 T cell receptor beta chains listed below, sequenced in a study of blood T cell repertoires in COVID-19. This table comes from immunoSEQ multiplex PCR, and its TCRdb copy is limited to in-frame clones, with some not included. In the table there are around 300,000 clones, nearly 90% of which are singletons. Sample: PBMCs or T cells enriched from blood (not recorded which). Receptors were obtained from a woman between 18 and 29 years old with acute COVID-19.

The CDR3 coding sequence is TGCGCCAGCAGCCAAGGGCGGGGTTTCTACAATGAGCAGTTCTTC. The encoded protein is CASSQGRGFYNEQFF. The rearrangement joins TRBV4-3 to TRBJ2-1, with D possibly matching TRBD2 (6 bases). The V gene lost 1 base and the J gene lost 3 bases, with 10 bases spanning the gap. Per the germline V gene, CDR1 is LGHNA and CDR2 is YSLEER. This CDR3 contains 15 residues.

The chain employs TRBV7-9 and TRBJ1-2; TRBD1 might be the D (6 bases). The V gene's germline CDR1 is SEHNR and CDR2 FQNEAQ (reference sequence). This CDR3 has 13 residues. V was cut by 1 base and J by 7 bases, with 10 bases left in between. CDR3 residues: CASSLVQGSGYTF. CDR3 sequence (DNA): TGTGCCAGCAGCTTAGTCCAGGGGTCTGGCTACACCTTC.

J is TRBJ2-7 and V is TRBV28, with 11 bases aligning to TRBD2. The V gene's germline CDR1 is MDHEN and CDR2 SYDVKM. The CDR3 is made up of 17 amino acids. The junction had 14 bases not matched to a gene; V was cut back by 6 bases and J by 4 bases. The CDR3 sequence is CASRNTGLAGWGYEQYF. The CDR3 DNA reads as TGTGCCAGCAGAAACACAGGACTAGCGGGCTGGGGATACGAGCAGTACTTC.

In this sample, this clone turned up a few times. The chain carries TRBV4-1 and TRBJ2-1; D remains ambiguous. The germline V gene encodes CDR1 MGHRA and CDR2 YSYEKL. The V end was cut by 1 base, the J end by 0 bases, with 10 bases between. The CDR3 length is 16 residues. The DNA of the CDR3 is TGCGCCAGCAGCCAAGTTAACATCCTCTCCTACAATGAGCAGTTCTTC. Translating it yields CASSQVNILSYNEQFF.

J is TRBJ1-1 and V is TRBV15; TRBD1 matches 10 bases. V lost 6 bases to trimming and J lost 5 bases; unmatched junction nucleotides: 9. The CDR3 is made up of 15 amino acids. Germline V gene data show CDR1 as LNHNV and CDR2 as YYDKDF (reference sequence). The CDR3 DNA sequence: TGTGCCACCAGGAAGATCGGGACAGGGGATACTGAAGCTTTCTTT. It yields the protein CATRKIGTGDTEAFF.

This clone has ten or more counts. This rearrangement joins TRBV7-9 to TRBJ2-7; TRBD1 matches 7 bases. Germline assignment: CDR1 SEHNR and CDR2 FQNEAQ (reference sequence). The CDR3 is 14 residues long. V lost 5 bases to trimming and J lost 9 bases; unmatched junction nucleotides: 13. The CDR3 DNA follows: TGTGCCAGCAGCAGACAGGGAGACTTAGACGGGCAGTACTTC. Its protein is CASSRQGDLDGQYF.

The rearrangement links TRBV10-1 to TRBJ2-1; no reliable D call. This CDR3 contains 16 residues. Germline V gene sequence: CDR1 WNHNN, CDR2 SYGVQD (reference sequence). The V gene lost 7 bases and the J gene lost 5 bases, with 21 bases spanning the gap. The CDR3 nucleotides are TGCGCCAGCATTCTTTACCAGGAAGTTTCCAACAATGAGCAGTTCTTC. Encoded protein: CASILYQEVSNNEQFF.

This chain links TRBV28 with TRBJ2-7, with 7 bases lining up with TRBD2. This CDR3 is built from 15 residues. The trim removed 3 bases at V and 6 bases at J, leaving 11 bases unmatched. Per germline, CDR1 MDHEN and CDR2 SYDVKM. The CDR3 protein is CASSFAGGSRGEQYF. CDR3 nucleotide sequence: TGTGCCAGCAGTTTTGCAGGCGGGAGTAGGGGCGAGCAGTACTTC.

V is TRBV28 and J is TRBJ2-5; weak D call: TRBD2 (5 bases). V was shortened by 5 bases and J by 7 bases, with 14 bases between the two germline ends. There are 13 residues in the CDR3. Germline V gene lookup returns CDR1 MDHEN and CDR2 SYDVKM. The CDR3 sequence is CASSPLGLGTQYF. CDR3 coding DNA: TGTGCCAGCAGTCCCCTCGGACTGGGGACCCAGTACTTC.

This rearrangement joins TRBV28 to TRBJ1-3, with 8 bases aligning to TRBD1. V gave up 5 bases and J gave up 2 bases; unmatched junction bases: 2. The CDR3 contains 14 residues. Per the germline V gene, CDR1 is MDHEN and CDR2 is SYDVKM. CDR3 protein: CASSQQGAGNTIYF. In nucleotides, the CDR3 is TGTGCCAGCAGTCAACAGGGGGCTGGAAACACCATATATTTT.

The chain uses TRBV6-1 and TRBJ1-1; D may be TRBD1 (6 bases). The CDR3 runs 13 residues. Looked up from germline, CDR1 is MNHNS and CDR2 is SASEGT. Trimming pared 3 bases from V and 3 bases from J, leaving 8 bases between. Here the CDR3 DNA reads TGTGCCAGCAGTGATGAGGGGGACACTGAAGCTTTCTTT. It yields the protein CASSDEGDTEAFF.

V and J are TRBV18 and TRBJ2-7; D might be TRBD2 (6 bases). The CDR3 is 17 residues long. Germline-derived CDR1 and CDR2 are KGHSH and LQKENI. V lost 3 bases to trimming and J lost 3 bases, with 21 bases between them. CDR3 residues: CASSPLGVSAGNYEQYF. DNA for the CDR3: TGTGCCAGCTCACCCCTCGGGGTTTCAGCGGGTAACTACGAGCAGTACTTC.

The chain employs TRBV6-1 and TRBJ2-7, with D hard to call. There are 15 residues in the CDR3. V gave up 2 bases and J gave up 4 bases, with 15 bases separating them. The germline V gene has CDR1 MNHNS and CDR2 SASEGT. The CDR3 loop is CASSETLLAEYEQYF. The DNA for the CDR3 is TGTGCCAGCAGTGAAACCCTCTTGGCGGAGTACGAGCAGTACTTC.

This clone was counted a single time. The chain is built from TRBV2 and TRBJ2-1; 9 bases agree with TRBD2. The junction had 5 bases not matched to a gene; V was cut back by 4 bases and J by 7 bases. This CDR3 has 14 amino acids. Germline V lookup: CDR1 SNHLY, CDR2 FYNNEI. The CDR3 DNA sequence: TGTGCCAGCAGTGTTGCGGGAGGGTTGAATGAGCAGTTCTTC. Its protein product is CASSVAGGLNEQFF. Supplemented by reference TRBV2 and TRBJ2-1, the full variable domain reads EPEVTQTPSHQVTQMGQEVILRCVPISNHLYFYWYRQILGQKVEFLVSFYNNEISEKSEIFDDQFSVERPDGSNFTLKIRSTKLEDSAMYFCASSVAGGLNEQFFGPGTRLTVL.

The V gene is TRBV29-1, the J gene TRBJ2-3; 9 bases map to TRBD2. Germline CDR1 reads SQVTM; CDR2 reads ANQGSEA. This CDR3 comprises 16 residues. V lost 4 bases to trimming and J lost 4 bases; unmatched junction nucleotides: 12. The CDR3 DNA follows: TGCAGCGTTGGCCACCCCGGGACTAGCAGCGCAGATACGCAGTATTTT. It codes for CSVGHPGTSSADTQYF.

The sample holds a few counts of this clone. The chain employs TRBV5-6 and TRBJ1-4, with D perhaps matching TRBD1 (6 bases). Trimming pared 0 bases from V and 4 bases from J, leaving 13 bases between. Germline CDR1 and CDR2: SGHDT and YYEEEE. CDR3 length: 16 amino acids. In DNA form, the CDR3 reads TGTGCCAGCAGCTTGGCACAGGGAGTTTTTAATGAAAAACTGTTTTTT. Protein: CASSLAQGVFNEKLFF.

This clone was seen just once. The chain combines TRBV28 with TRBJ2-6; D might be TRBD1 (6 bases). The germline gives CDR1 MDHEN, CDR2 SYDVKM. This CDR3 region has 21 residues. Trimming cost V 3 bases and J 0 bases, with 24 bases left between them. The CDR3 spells CASSFPTYATGGNSGANVLTF. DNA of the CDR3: TGTGCCAGCAGTTTTCCTACGTACGCGACAGGAGGAAACTCTGGGGCCAACGTCCTGACTTTC.

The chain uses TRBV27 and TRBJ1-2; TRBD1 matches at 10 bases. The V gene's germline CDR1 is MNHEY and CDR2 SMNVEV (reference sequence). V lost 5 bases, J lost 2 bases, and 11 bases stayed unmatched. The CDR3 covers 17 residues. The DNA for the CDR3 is TGTGCCAGCAGTCTAACTACCCGACAGGGGGCGAACTATGGCTACACCTTC. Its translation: CASSLTTRQGANYGYTF.